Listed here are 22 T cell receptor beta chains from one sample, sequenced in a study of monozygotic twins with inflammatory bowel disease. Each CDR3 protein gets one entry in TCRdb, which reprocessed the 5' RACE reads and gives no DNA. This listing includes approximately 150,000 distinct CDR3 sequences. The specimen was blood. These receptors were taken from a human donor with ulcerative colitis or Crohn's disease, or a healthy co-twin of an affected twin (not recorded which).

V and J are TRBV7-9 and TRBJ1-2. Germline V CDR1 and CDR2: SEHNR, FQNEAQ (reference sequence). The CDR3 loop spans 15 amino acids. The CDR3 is CASSLTREGNYGYTF.

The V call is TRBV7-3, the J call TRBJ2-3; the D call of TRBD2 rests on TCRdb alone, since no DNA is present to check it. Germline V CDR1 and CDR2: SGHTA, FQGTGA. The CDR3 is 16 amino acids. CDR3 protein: CASSSIAATSTDTQYF.

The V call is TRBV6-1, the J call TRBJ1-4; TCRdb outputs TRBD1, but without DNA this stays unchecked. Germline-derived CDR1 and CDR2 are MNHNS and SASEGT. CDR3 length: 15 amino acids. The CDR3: CASSLIGGPNEKLFF.

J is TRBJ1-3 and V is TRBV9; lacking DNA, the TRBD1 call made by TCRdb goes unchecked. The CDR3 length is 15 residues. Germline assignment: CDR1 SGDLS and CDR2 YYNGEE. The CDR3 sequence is CASSVDAGAGNTIYF.

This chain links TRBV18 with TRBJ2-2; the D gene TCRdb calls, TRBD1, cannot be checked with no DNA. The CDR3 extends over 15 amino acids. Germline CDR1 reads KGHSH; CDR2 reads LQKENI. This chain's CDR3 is CASSPSQPGTGELFF.

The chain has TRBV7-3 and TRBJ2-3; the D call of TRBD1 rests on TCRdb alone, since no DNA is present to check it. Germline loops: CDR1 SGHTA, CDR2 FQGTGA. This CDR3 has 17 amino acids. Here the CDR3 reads CASSPEGRGPWEDTQYF.

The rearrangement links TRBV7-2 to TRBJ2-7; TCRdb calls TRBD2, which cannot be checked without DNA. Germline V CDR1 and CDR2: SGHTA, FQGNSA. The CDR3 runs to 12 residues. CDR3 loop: CASSPPRYEQYF.

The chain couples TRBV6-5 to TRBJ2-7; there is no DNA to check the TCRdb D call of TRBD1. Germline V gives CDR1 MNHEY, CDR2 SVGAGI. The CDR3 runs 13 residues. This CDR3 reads CASRLQGTYEQYF.

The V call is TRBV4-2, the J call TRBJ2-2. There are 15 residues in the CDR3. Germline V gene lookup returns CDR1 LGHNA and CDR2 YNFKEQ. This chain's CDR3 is CASSQVSPYTGELFF.

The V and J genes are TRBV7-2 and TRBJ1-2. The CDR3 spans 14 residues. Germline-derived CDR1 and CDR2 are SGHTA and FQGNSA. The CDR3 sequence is CASSLGKGNYGYTF.

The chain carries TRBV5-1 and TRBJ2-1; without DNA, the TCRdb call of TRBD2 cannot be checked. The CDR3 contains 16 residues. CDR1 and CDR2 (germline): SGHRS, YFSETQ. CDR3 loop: CASSLAGTSGQTSVFF. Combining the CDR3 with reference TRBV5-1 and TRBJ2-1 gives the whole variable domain KAGVTQTPRYLIKTRGQQVTLSCSPISGHRSVSWYQQTPGQGLQFLFEYFSETQRNKGNFPGRFSGRQFSNSRSEMNVSTLELGDSALYLCASSLAGTSGQTSVFFGPGTRLTVL.

CDR3 sequence: CASSSPAGSSYEQYF. The rearrangement joins TRBV27 to TRBJ2-7; lacking DNA, the TRBD1 call made by TCRdb goes unchecked. This CDR3 has 15 residues. Germline values: CDR1 MNHEY, CDR2 SMNVEV (reference sequence).

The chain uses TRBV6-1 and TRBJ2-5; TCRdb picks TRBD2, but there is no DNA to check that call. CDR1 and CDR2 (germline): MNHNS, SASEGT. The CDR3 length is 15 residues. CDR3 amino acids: CASSRQVAGRETQYF.

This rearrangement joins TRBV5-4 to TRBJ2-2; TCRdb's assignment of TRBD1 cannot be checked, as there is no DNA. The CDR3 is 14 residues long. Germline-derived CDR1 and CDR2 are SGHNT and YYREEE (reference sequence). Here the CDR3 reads CASQDRGSDGELFF.

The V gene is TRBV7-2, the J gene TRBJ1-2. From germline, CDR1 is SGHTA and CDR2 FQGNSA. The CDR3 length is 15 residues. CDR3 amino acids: CASSPEGGLTYGYTF.

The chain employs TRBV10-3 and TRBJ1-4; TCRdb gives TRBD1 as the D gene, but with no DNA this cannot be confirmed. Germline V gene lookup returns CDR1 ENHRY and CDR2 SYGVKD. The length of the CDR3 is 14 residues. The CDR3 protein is CAISGTGGGEKLFF.

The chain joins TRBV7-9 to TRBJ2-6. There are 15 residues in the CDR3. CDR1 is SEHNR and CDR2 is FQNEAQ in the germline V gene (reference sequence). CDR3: CASSLTNSGANVLTF.

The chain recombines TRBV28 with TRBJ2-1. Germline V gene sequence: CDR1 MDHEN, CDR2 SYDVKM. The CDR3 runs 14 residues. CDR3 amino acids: CASSLLGSYNEQFF.

CDR3 amino acids: CASSRRGGSYNEQFF. The chain has TRBV7-3 and TRBJ2-1; TCRdb reports TRBD2, a call that lacks DNA to check it against. This CDR3 is built from 15 residues. The V gene's germline CDR1 is SGHTA and CDR2 FQGTGA.

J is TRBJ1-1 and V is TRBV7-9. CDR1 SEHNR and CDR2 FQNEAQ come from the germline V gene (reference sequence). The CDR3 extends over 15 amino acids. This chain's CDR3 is CASGGSSSAGGEAFF.

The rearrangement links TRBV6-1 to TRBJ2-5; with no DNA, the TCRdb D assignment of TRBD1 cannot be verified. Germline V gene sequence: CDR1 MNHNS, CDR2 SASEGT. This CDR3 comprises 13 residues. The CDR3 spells CASSRDYQETQYF.

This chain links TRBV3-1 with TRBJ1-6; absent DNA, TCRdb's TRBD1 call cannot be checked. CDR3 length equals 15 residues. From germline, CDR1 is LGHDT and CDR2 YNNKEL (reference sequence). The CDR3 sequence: CASSLVPGQGSPLHF.